This TCR beta chain was obtained from a study of PD-1 blockade in classical Hodgkin lymphoma. Study outcomes and limitations: In newly diagnosed patients, baseline TCR diversity was reportedly below that of healthy donors. Among the patients, those starting nivolumab under 1 year after ASCT were excluded.

With no exception, relapse followed autologous stem cell transplantation in all patients, and brentuximab vedotin exposure varied. This CDR3 comprises 19 residues. Trimming at V came to 3 bases and at J to 2 bases, leaving 13 bases not matched to a gene. Germline CDR1 SGDLS, CDR2 YYNGEE. Profiling relied on immunoSEQ multiplex PCR, and the TCRdb table lists in-frame clones only, not all of them. The sample records about 93,000 clones, about 93% being singletons. To note about this clone: As yet, its antigen is unknown.

The sequences come from peripheral blood mononuclear cells (PBMCs), collected before the second cycle of nivolumab. The genes are TRBV9 and TRBJ2-1, with 11 bases lining up with TRBD2. The clonotype originates from a human donor with classical Hodgkin lymphoma. The CDR3 loop is CASSAMGGTSGDPYNEQFF. The CDR3 DNA is TGTGCCAGCAGCGCAATGGGGGGGACTAGCGGAGACCCCTACAATGAGCAGTTCTTC.